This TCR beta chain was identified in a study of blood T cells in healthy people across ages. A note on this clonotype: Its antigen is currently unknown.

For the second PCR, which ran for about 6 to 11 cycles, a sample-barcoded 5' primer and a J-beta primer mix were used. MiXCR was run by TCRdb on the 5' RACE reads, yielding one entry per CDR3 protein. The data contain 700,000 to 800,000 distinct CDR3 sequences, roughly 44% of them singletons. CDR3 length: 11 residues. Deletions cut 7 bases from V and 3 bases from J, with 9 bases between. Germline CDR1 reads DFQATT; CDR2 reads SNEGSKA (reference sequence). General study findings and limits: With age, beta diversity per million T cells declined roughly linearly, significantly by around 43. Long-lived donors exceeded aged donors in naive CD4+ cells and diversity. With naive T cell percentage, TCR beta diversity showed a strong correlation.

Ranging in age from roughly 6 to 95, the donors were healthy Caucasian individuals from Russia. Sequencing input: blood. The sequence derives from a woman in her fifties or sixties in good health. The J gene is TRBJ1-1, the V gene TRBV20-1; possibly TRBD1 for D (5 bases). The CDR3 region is CSGGGDTEAFF. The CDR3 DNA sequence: TGCAGTGGGGGGGGGGACACTGAAGCTTTCTTT.